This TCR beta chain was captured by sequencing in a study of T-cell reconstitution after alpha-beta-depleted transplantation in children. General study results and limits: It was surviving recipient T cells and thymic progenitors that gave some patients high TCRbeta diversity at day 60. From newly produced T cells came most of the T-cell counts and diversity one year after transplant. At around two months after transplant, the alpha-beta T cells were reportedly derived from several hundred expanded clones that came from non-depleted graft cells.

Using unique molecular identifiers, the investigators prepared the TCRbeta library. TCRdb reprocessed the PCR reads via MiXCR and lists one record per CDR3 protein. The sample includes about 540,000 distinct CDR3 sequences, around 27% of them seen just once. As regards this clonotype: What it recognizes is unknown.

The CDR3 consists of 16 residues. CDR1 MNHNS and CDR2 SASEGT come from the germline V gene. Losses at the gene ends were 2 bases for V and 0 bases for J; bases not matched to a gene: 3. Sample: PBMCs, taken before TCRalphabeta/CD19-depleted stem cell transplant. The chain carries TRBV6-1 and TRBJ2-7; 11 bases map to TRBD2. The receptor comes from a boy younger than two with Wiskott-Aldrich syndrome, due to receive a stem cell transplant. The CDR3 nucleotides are TGTGCCAGCAGTGAATCCGGGACTAGCGGCTCCTACGAGCAGTACTTC. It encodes CASSESGTSGSYEQYF.